This T cell receptor (beta chain) is drawn from a study of naive and memory T cell subsets. With respect to this clonotype: A single base separates this from a much larger clone, so it may be a read error.

Four PCR rounds used nested alpha and beta constant region primers plus the SP2 primer. From the 5' RACE reads, TCRdb called clonotypes with MiXCR, one entry per CDR3 protein. This sample has roughly 48,000 distinct CDR3 sequences, with over 3.5% found just once. The library had UMIs added by 3' ligation of an oligonucleotide to TCR cDNA. Input was about 1 to 1000 ng of DNase-treated total RNA without cell sorting. In germline, CDR1 is WSHSY, CDR2 SAAADI. The CDR3 is 18 residues long. This TCR was recovered from a female donor in good health. The chain recombines TRBV10-2 with TRBJ2-1; TRBD2 is a possible D gene (7 bases). In nucleotides, the CDR3 is TGCGCCAGAAGTGAGTCGGGGCGGGGAGGGGGATCCTACAATGAGCAGTTCTTC. Translated, it gives CARSESGRGGGSYNEQFF.